This T cell receptor beta chain was obtained from a study of OX40 agonist ivuxolimab in advanced cancers. The assay was immunoSEQ multiplex PCR, and TCRdb's table has in-frame clones only and misses some. The table has roughly 26,000 clones, over 70% seen once. The CDR3 is 13 residues long. V lost 5 bases to trimming and J lost 11 bases; unmatched junction nucleotides: 9. In germline, CDR1 is SGHTA, CDR2 FQGNSA. V is TRBV7-2 and J is TRBJ2-5, with 9 bases lining up with TRBD1. The input for sequencing was CD4+ or CD8+ T cells sorted from blood, taken in a trial of the OX40 agonist ivuxolimab. The receptor was isolated from an adult with an advanced solid tumor such as melanoma, head and neck, liver or kidney cancer. The DNA of the CDR3 is TGTGCCAGCAGCCTCCGGGACAGGGACCAGCAGTACTTC. Its protein product is CASSLRDRDQQYF.